These 14 T cell receptor beta chains were all obtained from the same sample, sequenced in a study of human T cells and chemical hapten exposure. Noted time point: pre-sensitization, week 0. The treatment: therapeutic diphenylcyclopropenone sensitization with weekly scalp DPC. Each CDR3 protein gets one entry after TCRdb re-called the RACE reads with MiXCR. The sample has under 400,000 distinct CDR3 sequences; around 5.5% are singletons. Here the sequenced sample was whole blood, taken in connection with sensitization to the hapten diphenylcyclopropenone (DPC). The receptors were gathered from a woman aged 50 to 60 with alopecia areata. Some clones in this sample may be carry-over from other donors' samples.

This clonotype showed up many times. J is TRBJ2-5 and V is TRBV11-2, with 9 bases fitting TRBD2. Germline V gene lookup returns CDR1 SGHAT and CDR2 FQNNGV. The CDR3 consists of 16 residues. V was pared by 0 bases and J by 5 bases, with 7 bases of the junction left unmatched. This CDR3 is CASSLDLGLAFETQYF. DNA of the CDR3: TGTGCCAGCAGCTTAGATCTCGGACTAGCGTTCGAGACCCAGTACTTC.

The sample holds a few counts of this clonotype. The chain is built from TRBV6-6 and TRBJ2-5, with 9 bases lining up with TRBD2. J lost 2 bases, V lost 1 base, and 2 bases had no gene match. Germline loops: CDR1 MNHNY, CDR2 SVGAGI (reference sequence). The CDR3 covers 15 residues. Here the CDR3 DNA reads TGTGCCAGCAGTTACTTTAGCGGGAGTCAAGAGACCCAGTACTTC. Its translation is CASSYFSGSQETQYF.

This clonotype was detected a few times. V usage is TRBV27 and J usage is TRBJ2-3; TRBD2 matches at 7 bases. The V segment lost 11 bases and the J segment 2 bases; nucleotides outside the gene matches: 13. The CDR3 has 15 residues. Germline CDR1 is MNHEY and CDR2 is SMNVEV (reference sequence). CDR3 amino acids: CASAGGSRFTDTQYF. Here the CDR3 DNA reads TGTGCCTCCGCGGGCGGGAGCCGATTCACAGATACGCAGTATTTT.

This clonotype has just a few counts. V is TRBV20-1 and J is TRBJ1-1; tentatively, D is TRBD1 (5 bases). The CDR3 runs to 15 residues. Trimming cost V 1 base and J 6 bases, with 18 bases left between them. Germline V gene sequence: CDR1 DFQATT, CDR2 SNEGSKA (reference sequence). CDR3 bases: TGCAGTGCTAGAGGTATGGCAGGGCCGGACGCTGAAGCTTTCTTT. It codes for CSARGMAGPDAEAFF.

This clonotype has more than one count but fewer than ten. The gene calls are TRBV12-3 or TRBV12-4 and TRBJ2-1, with D hard to call. There are 13 residues in the CDR3. V was shortened by 6 bases and J by 4 bases, with 10 bases between the two germline ends. CDR3 residues: CASSRSAYNEQFF. DNA of the CDR3: TGTGCCAGCAGCCGCAGTGCTTACAATGAGCAGTTCTTC.

This clonotype was found many times. This rearrangement joins TRBV29-1 to TRBJ2-3; perhaps TRBD2 as D (5 bases). Trimming pared 6 bases from V and 0 bases from J, leaving 16 bases between. The CDR3 length is 15 residues. Germline values: CDR1 SQVTM, CDR2 ANQGSEA. CDR3 amino acids: CSVQSGAASTDTQYF. The CDR3 nucleotides read TGCAGCGTGCAGTCTGGAGCGGCAAGCACAGATACGCAGTATTTT.

This clonotype was seen at least ten times. V is TRBV10-1 and J is TRBJ2-5; 9 positions match TRBD1. The CDR3 has 17 amino acids. V lost 5 bases to trimming and J lost 3 bases; unmatched junction nucleotides: 13. CDR1 is WNHNN, CDR2 SYGVQD, per germline (reference sequence). As DNA, the CDR3 is TGCGCCAGCAGTCCACAGGGGGCAAATGGCTTAAAAGAGACCCAGTACTTC. It encodes CASSPQGANGLKETQYF.

This clonotype was seen a few times. The chain uses TRBV27 and TRBJ2-2; 8 bases map to TRBD1. The CDR3 is 16 amino acids. Per germline, CDR1 MNHEY and CDR2 SMNVEV (reference sequence). V lost 6 bases and J lost 1; bases outside the gene matches: 7. The CDR3 region has the DNA TGTGCCAGCAGGAAGGGACAGGCGATGAACACCGGGGAGCTGTTTTTT. It translates to CASRKGQAMNTGELFF.

The V gene is TRBV5-5, the J gene TRBJ1-1; no clear D. This CDR3 is 16 amino acids long. CDR1 and CDR2 from the germline V gene are SGHKS and YYEKEE (reference sequence). V shed 0 bases and J shed 3 bases, with 15 bases lying between them. DNA of the CDR3: TGTGCCAGCAGCTTGGAGTTAGCCGTTGGTGACACTGAAGCTTTCTTT. Its protein product is CASSLELAVGDTEAFF.

Remarks on this clonotype: A much larger clone lies one base from this, so it may be a read error. V gene TRBV5-1 combines with J gene TRBJ2-3; the match to TRBD1 covers 8 bases. This CDR3 contains 15 residues. CDR1 is SGHRS, CDR2 YFSETQ, per germline. The CDR3 region is CASSPGQGTTDTQCF. The CDR3, as DNA: TGCGCCAGCAGCCCCGGACAGGGCACCACAGATACGCAGTGTTTT.

This clonotype was counted only a few times. The V call is TRBV28, the J call TRBJ2-1; 12 bases line up with TRBD1. J lost 7 bases, V lost 6 bases, and 10 bases had no gene match. From germline, CDR1 is MDHEN and CDR2 SYDVKM. The CDR3 runs 16 residues. CDR3 amino acids: CASRLPSGQGANEQFF. CDR3 DNA: TGTGCCAGCAGGCTACCGTCGGGACAGGGGGCGAATGAGCAGTTCTTC.

Of note for this clonotype: A much bigger clone sits one base away, suggesting this may be a read error. The chain joins TRBV28 to TRBJ2-7; D is unresolved. Looked up from germline, CDR1 is MDHEN and CDR2 is SYDVKM. This CDR3 has 13 residues. The V gene lost 5 bases and the J gene lost 3 bases, with 11 bases spanning the gap. CDR3 sequence (DNA): TGTGCCAGCAGTGCCTGGGCCAACTACGAGCAGTACTTC. It specifies CASSAWANYEQYF. Filled out from reference TRBV28 and TRBJ2-7, the complete variable domain reads DVKVTQSSRYLVKRTGEKVFLECVQDMDHENMFWYRQDPGLGLRLIYFSYDVKMKEKGDIPEGYSVSREKKERFSLILESASTNQTSMYLCASSAWANYEQYFGPGTRLTVT.

The table lists this clonotype with many counts. The chain joins TRBV29-1 to TRBJ1-1; D gene uncertain. The V gene's germline CDR1 is SQVTM and CDR2 ANQGSEA. This CDR3 comprises 11 residues. Trimming stripped 6 bases from V and 0 bases from J, with 5 bases between. Here the CDR3 reads CSVSMNTEAFF. The CDR3 DNA reads TGCAGCGTCTCAATGAACACTGAAGCTTTCTTT.

This clonotype appeared many times. The J gene is TRBJ2-5, the V gene TRBV12-3 or TRBV12-4, with D unclear. With 3 bases removed from V and 5 bases from J, the gap between germline ends came to 4 bases. The length of the CDR3 is 11 residues. CDR3 sequence reads: CASSFGETQYF. The DNA for the CDR3 is TGTGCCAGCAGTTTTGGGGAGACCCAGTACTTC.